A single sample is the source of the 21 T cell receptor beta chains below, sequenced in a study of shared clonotypes between healthy human individuals. TCRdb keeps only in-frame clones here, not all; method: immunoSEQ multiplex PCR. The sample has 550,000 to 600,000 clones; roughly 98% are singletons. CD8 cells regarded as naive lacked CD45RO, were positively chosen for CCR7, and omitted terminally differentiated effector memory CD45RA+ cells. The sample was naive CD8+ T cells sorted from blood. The receptors were gathered from a man aged 25-40 years in good health.

J is TRBJ2-7 and V is TRBV10-3, with D tentatively TRBD1 (6 bases). Per germline, CDR1 ENHRY and CDR2 SYGVKD. The germline V and J ends were trimmed by 11 bases and 1 base, with 12 bases remaining between them. This CDR3 has 12 residues. CDR3 sequence: CAVSTGSYEQYF. The DNA for the CDR3 is TGTGCCGTCTCGACAGGATCCTACGAGCAGTACTTC.

The chain employs TRBV6-5 and TRBJ2-1; D uncertain. The CDR3 extends over 13 amino acids. V lost 10 bases to trimming and J lost 1 base, with 11 bases between them. Germline lookup yields CDR1 MNHEY and CDR2 SVGAGI. The CDR3 DNA sequence: TGTGCCACTGGCGGCCTATCCTACAATGAGCAGTTCTTC. It encodes CATGGLSYNEQFF.

The chain employs TRBV9 and TRBJ2-2; no clear D gene. Trimming removed 5 bases from V and 3 bases from J, with 8 bases in between. The CDR3 is 13 amino acids. The germline V gene has CDR1 SGDLS and CDR2 YYNGEE. CDR3 sequence (DNA): TGTGCCAGCAGAGCAACTTACACCGGGGAGCTGTTTTTT. This sequence encodes CASRATYTGELFF.

This chain connects TRBV9 to TRBJ1-1, with TRBD1 identical over 7 bases. The CDR3 length is 15 residues. Germline V gene sequence: CDR1 SGDLS, CDR2 YYNGEE. After removal of 0 bases from V and 3 bases from J, the junction contained 5 bases not matched to a gene. The CDR3 reads CASSVAGQDYTEAFF. CDR3 coding DNA: TGTGCCAGCAGCGTAGCTGGACAGGACTACACTGAAGCTTTCTTT.

Remarks on this clone: At the DNA level, this CDR3 is encoded by other sequences in the same sample as well. In DNA, the CDR3 is TGTGCCAGTAGTATTGACAGGGGGGACGAGCAGTACTTC. Translated, it gives CASSIDRGDEQYF. This chain uses TRBV19 with TRBJ2-7; 9 bases align to TRBD1. Germline V gives CDR1 LNHDA, CDR2 SQIVND (reference sequence). The CDR3 totals 13 residues. The ends lost 3 bases at V and 5 bases at J; junction bases unmatched: 2. The full variable domain, in which reference TRBV19 and TRBJ2-7 provide the parts outside the CDR3, is DGGITQSPKYLFRKEGQNVTLSCEQNLNHDAMYWYRQDPGQGLRLIYYSQIVNDFQKGDIAEGYSVSREKKESFPLTVTSAQKNPTAFYLCASSIDRGDEQYFGPGTRLTVT.

This rearrangement joins TRBV7-3 to TRBJ1-1; weak D call: TRBD1 (5 bases). This CDR3 region has 15 residues. V lost 6 bases, J lost 3 bases, and 17 bases lay in between. Germline CDR1 reads SGHTA; CDR2 reads FQGTGA. The CDR3 DNA sequence: TGTGCCAGCAGTGCGCAGGGACGAGCCGACACTGAAGCTTTCTTT. This encodes CASSAQGRADTEAFF.

This chain uses TRBV6-4 with TRBJ2-1; a weak D match, TRBD1 (5 bases). CDR1 MRHNA and CDR2 SNTAGT come from the germline V gene. Trimming took off 3 bases at V and 6 bases at J, with 9 bases between the two ends. The CDR3 is 13 amino acids. The CDR3 region has the DNA TGTGCCAGCAGTGAGGGGCCGGGCAATGAGCAGTTCTTC. The encoded protein is CASSEGPGNEQFF.

The CDR3 spells CASGPLEGSNQPQHF. For the CDR3, the DNA is TGTGCCAGCGGGCCCTTGGAGGGAAGCAATCAGCCCCAGCATTTT. The chain couples TRBV27 to TRBJ1-5; D uncertain. This CDR3 contains 15 residues. CDR1 MNHEY and CDR2 SMNVEV come from the germline V gene (reference sequence). Trimming removed 8 bases at V and 1 base at J, with 15 bases between.

This clone was counted once. The gene calls are TRBV5-6 and TRBJ1-1, with unresolved D. The germline CDR1 and CDR2 sequences are SGHDT and YYEEEE. The CDR3 extends over 13 amino acids. V lost 0 bases and J lost 3, with 6 bases in between. CDR3 sequence: CASSLGVDTEAFF. DNA of the CDR3: TGTGCCAGCAGCTTGGGGGTGGACACTGAAGCTTTCTTT.

The chain is built from TRBV5-6 and TRBJ1-5; D gene ambiguous. This CDR3 is 12 amino acids long. V lost 5 bases, J lost 7 bases, and 10 bases lay in between. CDR1 and CDR2 from the germline V gene are SGHDT and YYEEEE. The CDR3 is CASSRESQPQHF. The CDR3 DNA is TGTGCCAGCAGTCGGGAGAGCCAGCCCCAGCATTTT.

The V call is TRBV11-2, the J call TRBJ2-1; TRBD2 aligns across 9 bases. Germline V gene lookup returns CDR1 SGHAT and CDR2 FQNNGV. The CDR3 is 16 residues long. The V gene end was trimmed by 5 bases and the J gene end by 8 bases; junction bases not matched to a gene: 13. CDR3 nucleotides: TGTGCCAGCAGCCACGTTCCGGGACTAGCCTTGGATGAGCAGTTCTTC. Amino acid sequence: CASSHVPGLALDEQFF.

The CDR3 reads CASSQWTSGEYEQYF. The DNA for the CDR3 is TGTGCCAGCAGTCAATGGACTAGCGGGGAGTACGAGCAGTACTTC. The chain has TRBV7-2 and TRBJ2-7; 12 bases line up with TRBD2. The germline V gene encodes CDR1 SGHTA and CDR2 FQGNSA. Trimming took 6 bases from V and 4 from J; bases not matched to a gene: 7. The CDR3 spans 15 residues.

The chain couples TRBV27 to TRBJ2-7; TRBD2 might be the D (5 bases). Germline lookup yields CDR1 MNHEY and CDR2 SMNVEV (reference sequence). The CDR3 loop spans 13 amino acids. Trimming stripped 7 bases from V and 4 bases from J, with 14 bases between. The CDR3 DNA reads as TGTGCCAGCAACGACTTCCGGGGATACGAGCAGTACTTC. This gives the protein CASNDFRGYEQYF.

The V call is TRBV11-2, the J call TRBJ2-5; 10 positions agree with TRBD2. V shed 5 bases, J shed 5 bases, and the junction held 14 bases outside the gene matches. The CDR3 sequence is 17 residues long. CDR1 and CDR2 (germline): SGHAT, FQNNGV. CDR3 region: CASSPPTSGIQGETQYF. The CDR3 DNA follows: TGTGCCAGCAGCCCACCCACTAGCGGGATCCAGGGTGAGACCCAGTACTTC.

CDR3 in amino acids: CASSPTEQFF. Here the CDR3 DNA reads TGTGCCAGCAGCCCTACTGAGCAGTTCTTC. The chain recombines TRBV9 with TRBJ2-1, with no clear D. The CDR3 extends over 10 amino acids. V was clipped by 4 bases and J by 9 bases, with 5 bases between them. CDR1 is SGDLS and CDR2 is YYNGEE in the germline V gene.

V usage is TRBV5-4 and J usage is TRBJ2-6; 11 positions match TRBD1. There are 17 residues in the CDR3. Trimming took 5 bases from V and 0 from J; bases not matched to a gene: 4. Germline V gene lookup returns CDR1 SGHNT and CDR2 YYREEE (reference sequence). CDR3 sequence (DNA): TGTGCCAGCAGACCCGGGACAGGGGGCTCTGGGGCCAACGTCCTGACTTTC. As protein: CASRPGTGGSGANVLTF.

V gene TRBV21-1 combines with J gene TRBJ1-5. TRBV21-1 is listed as a pseudogene. This CDR3 is 11 amino acids long. This CDR3 reads CARGGDQPQHF. Here the CDR3 DNA reads TGTGCCAGAGGTGGGGATCAGCCCCAGCATTTT.

The chain combines TRBV5-4 with TRBJ2-1; 9 bases align to TRBD1. This CDR3 contains 15 residues. Per the germline V gene, CDR1 is SGHNT and CDR2 is YYREEE (reference sequence). The trim removed 6 bases at V and 5 bases at J, leaving 9 bases unmatched. As DNA, the CDR3 is TGTGCCAGCACCCCAGAGGACAGGGGAAACAATGAGCAGTTCTTC. Amino acid sequence: CASTPEDRGNNEQFF.

This chain uses TRBV29-1 with TRBJ2-1; D is undetermined. The CDR3 is 12 amino acids. Per the germline V gene, CDR1 is SQVTM and CDR2 is ANQGSEA. Trimming stripped 1 base from V and 8 bases from J, with 9 bases between. CDR3 in amino acids: CSVEGTGDEQFF. The CDR3 DNA reads as TGCAGCGTTGAAGGTACGGGTGATGAGCAGTTCTTC.

CDR3 protein: CASSSVAGGTDTQYF. For the CDR3, the DNA is TGTGCCAGCAGTTCCGTAGCGGGAGGGACAGATACGCAGTATTTT. This chain connects TRBV27 to TRBJ2-3; TRBD2 agrees at 11 bases. The germline CDR1 and CDR2 sequences are MNHEY and SMNVEV (reference sequence). The junction had 3 bases not matched to a gene; V was cut back by 4 bases and J by 3 bases. CDR3 size: 15 residues.

This sequence joins TRBV7-2 and TRBJ2-3, with a tentative D call TRBD1 (6 bases). Germline V gene sequence: CDR1 SGHTA, CDR2 FQGNSA. The V and J ends lost 1 base and 4 bases respectively, with 9 bases between them. The CDR3 runs 14 residues. The CDR3 nucleotides are TGTGCCAGCAGCTTAGACCAGGGGTCAGATACGCAGTATTTT. This sequence encodes CASSLDQGSDTQYF.